A selection of T cell receptor beta chains follows, all from one sample in a study of cytomegalovirus exposure and HLA in healthy donors. Only in-frame clones appear in the TCRdb table, and some are missing; sequencing was by immunoSEQ multiplex PCR. The sample includes 100,000 to 150,000 clones, roughly 87% of them seen just once. The specimen sequenced was PBMCs. The receptors derive from a young woman in good health and CMV-seronegative. Both conserved end residues are part of each CDR3. D genes are given only for firm matches. Expanded clones get a size class; other rows say once, few or many, or leave the size out.

v_gene,abundance,d_gene,j_gene,CDR3aa,CDR3nt
TRBV18,-,-,TRBJ2-2,CASSPEGISNTGELFF,TGTGCCAGCTCACCCGAGGGTATCTCGAACACCGGGGAGCTGTTTTTT
TRBV6-6,few,-,TRBJ1-1,CASSYSSTEAFF,TGTGCCAGCAGTTACTCGAGCACTGAAGCTTTCTTT
TRBV7-2,-,TRBD2,TRBJ2-1,CASSLGFRDYPDNEQFF,TGTGCCAGCAGCTTGGGTTTCCGGGACTACCCTGACAATGAGCAGTTCTTC
TRBV7-2,-,TRBD2,TRBJ2-5,CASSLKAGGTETQYF,TGTGCCAGCAGCTTAAAAGCGGGGGGGACAGAGACCCAGTACTTC
TRBV7-9,-,TRBD2,TRBJ2-3,CASSLGTSGVTDTQYF,TGTGCCAGCAGCCTAGGGACTAGCGGGGTTACAGATACGCAGTATTTT
TRBV5-1,-,-,TRBJ2-3,CASSQGTPSTDTQYF,TGCGCCAGCAGCCAGGGGACACCCTCCACAGATACGCAGTATTTT
TRBV6-5,-,-,TRBJ1-2,CASSYATTGTFGYTF,TGTGCCAGCAGTTACGCCACCACAGGGACGTTTGGCTACACCTTC
TRBV9,-,TRBD1,TRBJ2-7,CASSAIGTASYEQYF,TGTGCCAGCAGCGCCATAGGGACAGCTTCCTACGAGCAGTACTTC
TRBV9,-,-,TRBJ2-7,CASSVGAGGEQYF,TGTGCCAGCAGCGTAGGGGCGGGTGGAGAGCAGTACTTC
TRBV7-9,once,-,TRBJ2-2,CASSFFRGANTGELFF,TGTGCCAGCAGCTTTTTCAGGGGCGCGAACACCGGGGAGCTGTTTTTT
TRBV14,once,TRBD1,TRBJ1-2,CASSRDSVFYGYTF,TGTGCCAGCAGCCGGGACAGTGTGTTCTATGGCTACACCTTC
TRBV12-5,-,TRBD1,TRBJ1-6,CASGLVLTGEVNSPLHF,TGTGCTAGTGGTTTGGTACTAACAGGGGAAGTTAATTCACCCCTCCACTTT
TRBV5-1,-,TRBD1,TRBJ1-5,CASSPGQNQPQHF,TGCGCCAGCAGCCCGGGACAGAATCAGCCCCAGCATTTT
TRBV4-1,-,-,TRBJ2-3,CASSPGQPGDTQYF,TGCGCCAGCAGCCCGGGCCAGCCGGGGGATACGCAGTATTTT
TRBV5-5,-,-,TRBJ1-2,CASSYGGGGPGYTF,TGTGCCAGCAGCTATGGCGGGGGAGGGCCTGGCTACACCTTC
TRBV25-1,-,TRBD2,TRBJ2-3,CASSGDHPSGGSTDTQYF,TGTGCCAGCAGTGGGGACCACCCTAGCGGGGGAAGCACAGATACGCAGTATTTT
TRBV5-6,-,-,TRBJ1-5,CASSQGRAQPQHF,TGTGCCAGCAGTCAGGGGAGGGCTCAGCCCCAGCATTTT
TRBV11-2,-,-,TRBJ2-7,CASSLEQGTNYEQYF,TGTGCCAGCAGCTTAGAACAGGGCACCAACTACGAGCAGTACTTC
TRBV9,once,-,TRBJ1-4,CASSAGEGRGEKLFF,TGTGCCAGCAGCGCGGGGGAGGGGAGGGGTGAAAAACTGTTTTTT
TRBV6-5,-,-,TRBJ1-1,CASSCVGANTEAFF,TGTGCCAGCAGTTGCGTGGGGGCAAACACTGAAGCTTTCTTT
TRBV4-1,-,-,TRBJ1-1,CASSPRLGSEAFF,TGCGCCAGCAGCCCCCGACTAGGTTCTGAAGCTTTCTTT
TRBV2,-,TRBD1,TRBJ2-3,CASRRQSAEVDREYF,TGTGCCAGCAGGCGACAGAGCGCCGAGGTTGACAGGGAGTATTTT
TRBV27,-,-,TRBJ1-6,CASSLGVGSSYNSPLHF,TGTGCCAGCAGTTTAGGGGTCGGGAGCTCCTATAATTCACCCCTCCACTTT
TRBV9,-,-,TRBJ2-7,CASSVSPISYEQYF,TGTGCCAGCAGCGTAAGCCCCATCTCCTACGAGCAGTACTTC
TRBV29-1,-,-,TRBJ2-5,CSASPGGRETQYF,TGCAGCGCCTCCCCGGGGGGCCGCGAGACCCAGTACTTC
TRBV9,-,TRBD2,TRBJ2-1,CASSVAPERGALSYNEQFF,TGTGCCAGCAGCGTCGCCCCCGAGCGGGGGGCCCTCTCCTACAATGAGCAGTTCTTC
TRBV5-1,once,-,TRBJ2-6,CASSEASGANVLTF,TGCGCCAGCAGCGAAGCCTCTGGGGCCAACGTCCTGACTTTC